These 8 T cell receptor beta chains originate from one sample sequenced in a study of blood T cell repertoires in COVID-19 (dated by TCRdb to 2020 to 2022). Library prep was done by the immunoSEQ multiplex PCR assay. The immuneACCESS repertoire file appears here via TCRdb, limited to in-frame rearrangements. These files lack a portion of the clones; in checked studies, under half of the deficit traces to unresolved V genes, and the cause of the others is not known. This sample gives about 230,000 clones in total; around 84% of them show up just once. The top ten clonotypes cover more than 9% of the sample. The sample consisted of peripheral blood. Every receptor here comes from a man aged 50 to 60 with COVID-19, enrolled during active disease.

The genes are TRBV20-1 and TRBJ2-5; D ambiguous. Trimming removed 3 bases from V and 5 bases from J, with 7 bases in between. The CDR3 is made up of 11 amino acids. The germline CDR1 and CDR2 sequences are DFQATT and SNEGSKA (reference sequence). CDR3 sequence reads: CSARSLETQYF. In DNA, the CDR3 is TGCAGTGCTAGGAGTTTGGAGACCCAGTACTTC.

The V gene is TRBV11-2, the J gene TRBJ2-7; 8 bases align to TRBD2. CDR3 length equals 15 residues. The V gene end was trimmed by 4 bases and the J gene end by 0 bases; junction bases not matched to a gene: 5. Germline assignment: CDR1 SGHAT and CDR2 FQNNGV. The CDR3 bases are TGTGCCAGCAGCTCCCCGGGACTAGGCTCCTACGAGCAGTACTTC. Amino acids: CASSSPGLGSYEQYF.

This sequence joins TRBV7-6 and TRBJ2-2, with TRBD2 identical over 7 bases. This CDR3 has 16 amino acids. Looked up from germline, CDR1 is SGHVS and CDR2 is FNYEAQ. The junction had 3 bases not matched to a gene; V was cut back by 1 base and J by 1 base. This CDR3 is CASSLDWEGNTGELFF. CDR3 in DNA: TGTGCCAGCAGCTTAGACTGGGAGGGGAACACCGGGGAGCTGTTTTTT.

The CDR3 bases are TGTGCCAGCAGTAAACGGGACAGCTCCTACGAGCAGTACTTC. Protein: CASSKRDSSYEQYF. This chain uses TRBV6-5 with TRBJ2-7, with 7 positions matching TRBD1. CDR1 is MNHEY and CDR2 is SVGAGI in the germline V gene. V shed 5 bases and J 0 bases; nucleotides not matched to a gene: 4. This CDR3 spans 14 amino acids.

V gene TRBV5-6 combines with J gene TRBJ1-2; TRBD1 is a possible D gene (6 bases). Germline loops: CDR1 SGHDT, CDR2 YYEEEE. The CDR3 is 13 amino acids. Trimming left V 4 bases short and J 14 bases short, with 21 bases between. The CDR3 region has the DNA TGTGCCAGCAGCCGGGGCGGGGGCAGCCATCATACCTTC. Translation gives CASSRGGGSHHTF.

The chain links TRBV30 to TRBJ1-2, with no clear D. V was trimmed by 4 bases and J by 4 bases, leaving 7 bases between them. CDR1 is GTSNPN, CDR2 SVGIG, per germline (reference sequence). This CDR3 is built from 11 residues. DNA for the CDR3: TGTGCCTGGAATGGACTCTATGGCTACACCTTC. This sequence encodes CAWNGLYGYTF.

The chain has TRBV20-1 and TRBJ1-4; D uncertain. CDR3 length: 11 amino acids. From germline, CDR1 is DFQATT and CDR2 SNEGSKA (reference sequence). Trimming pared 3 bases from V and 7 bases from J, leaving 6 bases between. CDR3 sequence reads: CSARSGEKLFF. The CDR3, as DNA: TGCAGTGCTAGGTCGGGTGAAAAACTGTTTTTT.

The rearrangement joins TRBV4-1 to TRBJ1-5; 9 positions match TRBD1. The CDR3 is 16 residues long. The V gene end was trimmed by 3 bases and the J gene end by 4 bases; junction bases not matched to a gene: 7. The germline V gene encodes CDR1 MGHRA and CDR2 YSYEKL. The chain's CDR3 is CASSQDFGQGNQPQHF. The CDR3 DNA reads TGCGCCAGCAGCCAGGATTTCGGACAGGGGAATCAGCCCCAGCATTTT.